These 20 T cell receptor beta chains were all obtained from the same sample, sequenced in a study of blood T cell repertoires in COVID-19. TCRdb keeps only in-frame clones here, not all; method: immunoSEQ multiplex PCR. The table has about 110,000 clones, about 90% seen once. Sequencing used peripheral blood. Every receptor here comes from a human donor in a cohort sampled during active COVID-19.

A note on this clone: The junction does not match germline at one end; this may be a read error. The CDR3 bases are TGTGCTAGCAGCTTACATCCCCCCCCCACAGATACGCAGTATTTT. Translation gives CASSLHPPPTDTQYF. The rearrangement joins TRBV7-7 to TRBJ2-3, with D hard to call. Germline V gives CDR1 SSHAT, CDR2 FNYEAQ (reference sequence). The CDR3 runs 15 residues. Using reference TRBV7-7 and TRBJ2-3 for the parts outside the CDR3, the full variable domain is GAGVSQSPRYKVTKRGQDVTLRCDPISSHATLYWYQQALGQGPEFLTYFNYEAQPDKSGLPSDRFSAERPEGSISTLTIQRTEQRDSAMYRCASSLHPPPTDTQYFGPGTRLTVL.

The chain uses TRBV5-8 and TRBJ2-1; possibly TRBD2 for D (5 bases). Trimming shortened V by 4 bases and J by 7 bases, and 27 bases separated the two germline ends. Looked up from germline, CDR1 is SGHTS and CDR2 is YDEGEE. The CDR3 spans 18 residues. In DNA, the CDR3 is TGTGCCAGCAGCCCCCCCGCTTTTGAAGGGAGTTCTAGGAATGAGCAGTTCTTC. This gives the protein CASSPPAFEGSSRNEQFF.

This clone appeared once. This sequence joins TRBV5-1 and TRBJ1-2; tentative D call: TRBD1 (6 bases). The CDR3 is made up of 14 amino acids. The ends were cut back, 0 bases at V and 2 bases at J, with 8 bases in the middle. Germline V gene data show CDR1 as SGHRS and CDR2 as YFSETQ. CDR3 DNA sequence: TGCGCCAGCAGCTTGGAGCAGGGGAACTATGGCTACACCTTC. Translated: CASSLEQGNYGYTF.

The J gene is TRBJ2-1, the V gene TRBV7-9, with 7 bases lining up with TRBD1. Germline loops: CDR1 SEHNR, CDR2 FQNEAQ (reference sequence). The ends lost 5 bases at V and 7 bases at J; junction bases unmatched: 2. This CDR3 contains 12 residues. The CDR3, as DNA: TGTGCCAGCAGCGCACAGGGGAATGAGCAGTTCTTC. This codes for CASSAQGNEQFF. Variable domain in full (rest from reference TRBV7-9 and TRBJ2-1): DTGVSQNPRHKITKRGQNVTFRCDPISEHNRLYWYRQTLGQGPEFLTYFQNEAQLEKSRLLSDRFSAERPKGSFSTLEIQRTEQGDSAMYLCASSAQGNEQFFGPGTRLTVL.

The chain couples TRBV5-6 to TRBJ1-6, with D possibly matching TRBD1 (5 bases). The germline V and J ends were trimmed by 1 base and 9 bases, with 11 bases remaining between them. The CDR3 sequence is 14 residues long. Germline V lookup: CDR1 SGHDT, CDR2 YYEEEE. The CDR3 here is CASSLWRGGSPLHF. The CDR3 DNA is TGTGCCAGCAGCTTGTGGAGGGGTGGTTCACCCCTCCACTTT. The variable domain in full, completed from reference TRBV5-6 and TRBJ1-6, reads DAGVTQSPTHLIKTRGQQVTLRCSPKSGHDTVSWYQQALGQGPQFIFQYYEEEERQRGNFPDRFSGHQFPNYSSELNVNALLLGDSALYLCASSLWRGGSPLHFGNGTRLTVT.

CDR3 in amino acids: CASSQDRGVTAFF. The CDR3 DNA reads TGTGCCAGCAGCCAGGACAGGGGAGTTACAGCTTTCTTT. The J gene is TRBJ1-1, the V gene TRBV5-6; 9 bases fit TRBD1. Germline loops: CDR1 SGHDT, CDR2 YYEEEE. Trimming at V came to 4 bases and at J to 10 bases, leaving 8 bases not matched to a gene. The CDR3 spans 13 residues.

This sequence joins TRBV4-1 and TRBJ2-4; weak D call: TRBD2 (6 bases). Looked up from germline, CDR1 is MGHRA and CDR2 is YSYEKL. There are 15 residues in the CDR3. V lost 4 bases and J lost 9, with 19 bases in between. CDR3 sequence: CASSPQEGSFGIQYF. The CDR3 nucleotides read TGCGCCAGCAGCCCCCAGGAGGGTTCGTTTGGCATTCAGTACTTC.

The rearrangement uses TRBV12-3 or TRBV12-4 and TRBJ1-1; D call uncertain. V shed 7 bases and J shed 4 bases, with 13 bases lying between them. The CDR3 has 13 residues. CDR3 DNA sequence: TGTGCCAGCATTTCCGTGGGAGGCACTGAAGCTTTCTTT. This encodes CASISVGGTEAFF.

Remarks on this clone: The sample carries other DNA sequences with the same CDR3. This chain joins TRBV4-2 and TRBJ2-7; TRBD2 agrees at 7 bases. J lost 1 base, V lost 1 base, and 4 bases had no gene match. The CDR3 sequence is 15 residues long. CDR1 LGHNA and CDR2 YNFKEQ come from the germline V gene. The chain's CDR3 is CASSQGGGGSYEQYF. CDR3 bases: TGTGCCAGCAGCCAAGGGGGGGGAGGGTCCTACGAGCAGTACTTC.

The chain employs TRBV9 and TRBJ2-1, with 9 nucleotides matching TRBD1. Unmatched junction bases numbered 15, after V lost 0 bases and J lost 8 bases. This CDR3 contains 18 residues. Germline V gives CDR1 SGDLS, CDR2 YYNGEE. CDR3 sequence reads: CASSVDLGGTGISDEQFF. CDR3 nucleotide sequence: TGTGCCAGCAGCGTAGATTTGGGGGGGACAGGGATTAGTGATGAGCAGTTCTTC.

The chain carries TRBV19 and TRBJ2-5, with 8 bases that match TRBD2. V was clipped by 7 bases and J by 4 bases; unmatched bases: 11. The CDR3 runs 15 residues. The germline CDR1 and CDR2 sequences are LNHDA and SQIVND (reference sequence). The CDR3 region has the DNA TGTGCCAGTACCCGAATGCGGGGGGCGGCAGAGACCCAGTACTTC. Its protein is CASTRMRGAAETQYF.

The chain combines TRBV5-6 with TRBJ2-5, with D tentatively TRBD1 (5 bases). V was pared by 0 bases and J by 5 bases, with 11 bases between. Per the germline V gene, CDR1 is SGHDT and CDR2 is YYEEEE. The CDR3 extends over 14 amino acids. In DNA, the CDR3 is TGTGCCAGCAGCTTGGTGGCAGGGATGGAGACCCAGTACTTC. Protein sequence: CASSLVAGMETQYF.

This clone was seen more than once but under ten times. The V call is TRBV7-9, the J call TRBJ2-7, with TRBD1 matching 9 bases. J gave up 6 bases and V 7 bases, and 7 bases lay outside the gene matches. Germline loops: CDR1 SEHNR, CDR2 FQNEAQ (reference sequence). The CDR3 contains 13 residues. The CDR3 is CASMGQGLIEQYF. Here the CDR3 DNA reads TGTGCCAGCATGGGACAGGGTTTGATCGAGCAGTACTTC.

The chain employs TRBV7-9 and TRBJ1-5, with D perhaps TRBD1 (5 bases). CDR3 length: 13 amino acids. The germline V gene encodes CDR1 SEHNR and CDR2 FQNEAQ (reference sequence). Trimming took 5 bases from V and 3 from J, leaving 8 bases between them. DNA for the CDR3: TGTGCCAGCAGCCAGGGAAACAATCAGCCCCAGCATTTT. This codes for CASSQGNNQPQHF.

This clone showed up just once. The gene calls are TRBV4-1 and TRBJ1-2; 10 bases are a match to TRBD1. Germline loops: CDR1 MGHRA, CDR2 YSYEKL. V gave up 8 bases and J gave up 3 bases; unmatched junction bases: 6. This CDR3 contains 14 residues. CDR3 residues: CASPPGQGDYGYTF. CDR3 DNA: TGCGCCAGCCCCCCCGGACAGGGGGACTATGGCTACACCTTC.

The J gene is TRBJ2-4, the V gene TRBV11-3, with D tentatively TRBD1 (5 bases). The V and J ends lost 6 bases and 6 bases respectively, with 15 bases between them. There are 14 residues in the CDR3. Germline CDR1 SGHNT, CDR2 YENEEA. This chain's CDR3 is CASSPPGQGNIQYF. CDR3 nucleotide sequence: TGTGCCAGCAGTCCACCTGGGCAGGGAAACATTCAGTACTTC.

The chain recombines TRBV19 with TRBJ1-1; D gene uncertain. Per germline, CDR1 LNHDA and CDR2 SQIVND (reference sequence). The V gene lost 5 bases and the J gene lost 4 bases, with 14 bases spanning the gap. This CDR3 has 14 amino acids. DNA of the CDR3: TGTGCCAGTAGTCTCAGCGGGGTTGTCACTGAAGCTTTCTTT. The encoded protein is CASSLSGVVTEAFF.

The V and J genes are TRBV2 and TRBJ2-7; 9 bases map to TRBD2. Germline V CDR1 and CDR2: SNHLY, FYNNEI. This CDR3 region has 16 residues. V lost 3 bases, J lost 0 bases, and 6 bases stayed unmatched. The DNA of the CDR3 is TGTGCCAGCAGTGATAAGCTGACTAGCGGCTCCTACGAGCAGTACTTC. Protein sequence: CASSDKLTSGSYEQYF.

The V call is TRBV12-5, the J call TRBJ1-2, with TRBD1 identical over 9 bases. The J segment lost 6 bases and the V segment lost 6 bases, leaving 8 bases of the junction unmatched. The CDR3 length is 14 residues. Germline V CDR1 and CDR2: LGHNT, FRNRAP. This CDR3 is CASGHGQGRNGYTF. DNA of the CDR3: TGTGCTAGTGGCCACGGACAGGGGAGAAATGGCTACACCTTC.

V usage is TRBV7-9 and J usage is TRBJ2-5; D not resolved. This CDR3 spans 15 amino acids. Per the germline V gene, CDR1 is SEHNR and CDR2 is FQNEAQ (reference sequence). Between the trimmed V and J ends, which lost 1 base and 4 bases, there was a span of 13 bases. CDR3 sequence: CASSLGGRLGETQYF. CDR3 nucleotide sequence: TGTGCCAGCAGCTTAGGCGGAAGGTTAGGAGAGACCCAGTACTTC. Variable domain in full (rest from reference TRBV7-9 and TRBJ2-5): DTGVSQNPRHKITKRGQNVTFRCDPISEHNRLYWYRQTLGQGPEFLTYFQNEAQLEKSRLLSDRFSAERPKGSFSTLEIQRTEQGDSAMYLCASSLGGRLGETQYFGPGTRLLVL.